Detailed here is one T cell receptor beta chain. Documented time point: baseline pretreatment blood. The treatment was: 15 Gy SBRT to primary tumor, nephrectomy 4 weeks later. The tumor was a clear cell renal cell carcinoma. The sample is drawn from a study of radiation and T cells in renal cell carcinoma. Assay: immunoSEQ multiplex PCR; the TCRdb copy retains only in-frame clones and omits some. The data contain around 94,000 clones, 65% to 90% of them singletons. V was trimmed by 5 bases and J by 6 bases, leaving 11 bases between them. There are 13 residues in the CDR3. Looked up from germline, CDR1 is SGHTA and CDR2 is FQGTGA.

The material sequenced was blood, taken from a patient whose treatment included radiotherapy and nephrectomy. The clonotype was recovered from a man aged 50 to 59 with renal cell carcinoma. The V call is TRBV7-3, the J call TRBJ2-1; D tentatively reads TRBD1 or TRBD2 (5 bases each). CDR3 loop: CASSQGPSNEQFF. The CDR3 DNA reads TGTGCCAGCAGCCAGGGACCCAGCAATGAGCAGTTCTTC.